Listed below are T cell receptor beta chains from one sample, sequenced in a study of cytomegalovirus exposure and HLA in healthy donors. Here immunoSEQ multiplex PCR was the method, and the copy in TCRdb shows in-frame clones only, minus some. The profile shows under 250,000 clones, about 77% of them singletons. Sequencing was carried out using PBMCs. The receptors were gathered from a boy younger than 18 in good health and CMV-seronegative. CDR3s include the opening cysteine and the closing phenylalanine or tryptophan. A D gene is named only where the DNA matches it firmly. The size entry is marked missing in some rows and otherwise reads once, few, many or a size class.

j_call d_call v_call clone_size cdr3_nt cdr3_aa
TRBJ1-6 - TRBV19 - TGTGCCAGTAGTATACGTGGGGAGTCCTATAATTCACCCCTCCACTTT CASSIRGESYNSPLHF
TRBJ2-7 - TRBV27 - TGTGCCAGCAGTTCGCACACCTCCTACGAGCAGTACTTC CASSSHTSYEQYF
TRBJ1-6 - TRBV9 - TGTGCCAGCAGCGTAGGCGCCTCACCCCTCCACTTT CASSVGASPLHF
TRBJ1-1 - TRBV5-4 - TGTGCCAGCAGCTTCGACACCAACACTGAAGCTTTCTTT CASSFDTNTEAFF
TRBJ2-7 - TRBV4-1 few TGCGCCAGCAGCCGGTCGGGGTGGGACGAGCAGTACTTC CASSRSGWDEQYF
TRBJ2-5 TRBD2 TRBV5-8 - TGTGCCAGCAGCCCAGGACTAGCGGGAGGAACAAAAGAGACCCAGTACTTC CASSPGLAGGTKETQYF
TRBJ1-5 - TRBV7-2 - TGTGCCAGCAGCTTAACAGCCTTTCCGGTTCAGCCCCAGCATTTT CASSLTAFPVQPQHF
TRBJ2-7 - TRBV10-1 - TGCGCCAGCAGTTTACTTCTCGGACTCGAGCAGTACTTC CASSLLLGLEQYF
TRBJ1-3 - TRBV5-1 once TGCGCCAGCAGCTTGGACAGGGCTGGAAACACCATATATTTT CASSLDRAGNTIYF
TRBJ2-5 TRBD1 TRBV5-1 once TGCGCCAGCACCAGGGACAGGGCTCAAGAGACCCAGTACTTC CASTRDRAQETQYF
TRBJ1-4 TRBD1 TRBV5-5 few TGTGCCAGCAGCTTGGGCAGGGGGTGGGAAAAACTGTTTTTT CASSLGRGWEKLFF
TRBJ1-6 TRBD1 TRBV19 - TGTGCCAGTAGTACCCGGGACAGGGGTTTAGGTTCACCCCTCCACTTT CASSTRDRGLGSPLHF
TRBJ1-5 TRBD1 TRBV4-1 - TGCGCCAGCAGCCAAGGGATCCCGGGACAGGTCAATCAGCCCCAGCATTTT CASSQGIPGQVNQPQHF
TRBJ2-7 TRBD2 TRBV5-1 - TGCGCCAGCAGCTTGCGCCTAGCGGGGCCTCTCTCCTACGAGCAGTACTTC CASSLRLAGPLSYEQYF
TRBJ2-5 TRBD2 TRBV29-1 - TGCAGCGTTGTCGCGGGGGGACAAGAGACCCAGTACTTC CSVVAGGQETQYF
TRBJ1-2 - TRBV2 few TGTGCCAGCAGACAGCCCTTCCGAACAGGGAGGGATGGCTACACCTTC CASRQPFRTGRDGYTF
TRBJ2-7 TRBD1 TRBV4-1 - TGCGCCAGCAGCCGGGGGACAGGGGGCCTCGGCGAGCAGTACTTC CASSRGTGGLGEQYF